This TCR beta chain was recorded in a study of kidney transplant recipient with SARS-CoV-2 infection listed by TCRdb under 2021. As concerns this clonotype: Its antigen is not yet known. Compared with germline, one end of the junction differs, possibly owing to a read error.

In light of the paper, this sample's time point label describes: pre-pandemic baseline sample and day 111 after first positive SARS-CoV-2 test. The CDR3, from cysteine to phenylalanine, totals 16 residues. The kept DNA is CDR3 alone, 48 bases in frame from the first base. CDR1 and CDR2, looked up from the germline V gene (reference sequence), are SEHNR and FQNEAQ. Sequenced on an Illumina MiSeq. Profiling of the peripheral T cell repertoire targeted human TCRbeta genes. The paper's data handling went like this. To account for variability over time, differences in clonotype abundance were tested using beta-binomial modelling. Expanded clonotypes were screened against the ImmuneCODE reference database of SARS-CoV-2-associated TCRs and were mapped to viral genome regions. Additional repertoire analyses were carried out for TRBV gene usage, CDR3 length, CDR3 amino acid overlap between time points, clonotype abundance distributions and Jaccard similarity. TCRdb redid the processing of the public reads, applying fastp at Q25 and MiXCR, and retained in-frame beta chains. Rows with a matching CDR3 protein are joined into one entry that keeps the most common DNA and genes. These V and J calls are TCRdb output, not the study's own analysis. The sample table holds approximately 240,000 distinct CDR3 sequences, of which 29% were seen once. The biggest ten clones account for roughly 7% of the sample.

The sequence derives from a young adult male patient who had COVID-19 and was a kidney transplant recipient. After a transplant, the graft donor may have provided part of the T cells. The rearrangement combines TRBV7-9 with TRBJ2-6; D gene: possibly TRBD1, on 6 matching bases. The sequencing here drew on a blood sample, taken at baseline and between days 110 and 120 from a kidney transplant recipient. The DNA sequence is TGTACCAGCAGCCCTGAACAGGGATCTGGGGCCAACGTCCTGACTTTC. This is translated as CTSSPEQGSGANVLTF.